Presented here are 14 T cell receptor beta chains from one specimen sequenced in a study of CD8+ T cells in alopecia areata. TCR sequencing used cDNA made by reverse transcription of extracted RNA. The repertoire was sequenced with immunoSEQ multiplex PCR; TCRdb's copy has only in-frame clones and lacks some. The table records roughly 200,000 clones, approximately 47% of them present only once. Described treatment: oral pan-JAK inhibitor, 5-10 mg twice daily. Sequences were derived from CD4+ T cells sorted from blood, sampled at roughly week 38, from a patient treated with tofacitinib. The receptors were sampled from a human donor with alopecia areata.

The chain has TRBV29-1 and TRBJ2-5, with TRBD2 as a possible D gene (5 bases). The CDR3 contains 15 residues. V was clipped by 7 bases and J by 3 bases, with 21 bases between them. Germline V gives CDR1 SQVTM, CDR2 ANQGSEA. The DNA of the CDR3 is TGCAGCGCAGTAGGTGATCGGAGGCCCGAAGAGACCCAGTACTTC. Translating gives CSAVGDRRPEETQYF.

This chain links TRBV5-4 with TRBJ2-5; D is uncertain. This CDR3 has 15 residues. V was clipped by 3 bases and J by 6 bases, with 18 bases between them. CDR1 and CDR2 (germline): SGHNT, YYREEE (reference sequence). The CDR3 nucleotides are TGTGCCAGCAGCTGGAAACCGGGTCTTGGGAAGACCCAGTACTTC. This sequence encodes CASSWKPGLGKTQYF.

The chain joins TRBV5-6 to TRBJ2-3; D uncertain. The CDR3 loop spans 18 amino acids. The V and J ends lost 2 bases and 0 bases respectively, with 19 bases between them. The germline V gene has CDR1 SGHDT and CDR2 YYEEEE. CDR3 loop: CASSFPAGFPSSTDTQYF. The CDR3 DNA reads TGTGCCAGCAGCTTCCCGGCCGGGTTCCCATCTAGCACAGATACGCAGTATTTT.

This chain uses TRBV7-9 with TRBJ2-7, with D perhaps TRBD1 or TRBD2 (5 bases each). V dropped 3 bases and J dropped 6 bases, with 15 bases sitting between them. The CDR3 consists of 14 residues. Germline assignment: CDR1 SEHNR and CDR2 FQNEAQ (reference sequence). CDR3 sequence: CASSFKSGSGEQYF. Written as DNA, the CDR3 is TGTGCCAGCAGCTTCAAATCAGGGAGTGGCGAGCAGTACTTC.

The CDR3 sequence: CSVYGLGGDTQYF. The CDR3 DNA reads TGCAGCGTCTACGGACTAGGTGGGGATACGCAGTATTTT. The chain uses TRBV29-1 and TRBJ2-3, with 7 bases fitting TRBD2. The CDR3 consists of 13 residues. V trimming: 6 bases; J trimming: 6 bases; junction bases outside the gene matches: 9. CDR1 and CDR2 (germline): SQVTM, ANQGSEA.

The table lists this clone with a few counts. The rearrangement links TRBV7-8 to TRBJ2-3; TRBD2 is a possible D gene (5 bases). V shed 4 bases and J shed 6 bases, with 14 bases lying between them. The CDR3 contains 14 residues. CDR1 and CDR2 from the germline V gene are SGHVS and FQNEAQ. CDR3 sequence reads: CASSSGLRVDTQYF. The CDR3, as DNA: TGTGCCAGCAGCTCAGGACTCCGAGTGGATACGCAGTATTTT.

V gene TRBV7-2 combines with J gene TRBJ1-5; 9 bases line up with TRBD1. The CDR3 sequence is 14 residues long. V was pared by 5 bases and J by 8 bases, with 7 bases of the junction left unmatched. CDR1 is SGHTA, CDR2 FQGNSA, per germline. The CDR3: CASSPRQGGKPQHF. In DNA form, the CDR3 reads TGTGCCAGCAGCCCACGACAGGGGGGAAAGCCCCAGCATTTT.

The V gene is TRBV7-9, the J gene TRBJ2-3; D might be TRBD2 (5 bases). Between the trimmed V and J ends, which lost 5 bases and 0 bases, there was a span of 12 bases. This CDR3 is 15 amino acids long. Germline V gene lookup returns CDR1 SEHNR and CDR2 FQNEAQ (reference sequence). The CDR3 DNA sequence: TGTGCCAGCAGCCTCCGGCGGGCCAGCACAGATACGCAGTATTTT. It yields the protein CASSLRRASTDTQYF.

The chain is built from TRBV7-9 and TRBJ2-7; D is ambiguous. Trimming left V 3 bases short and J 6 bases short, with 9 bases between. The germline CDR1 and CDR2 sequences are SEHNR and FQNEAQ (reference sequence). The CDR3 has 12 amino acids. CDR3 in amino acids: CASSLGLVEQYF. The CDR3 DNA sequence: TGTGCCAGCAGCTTGGGGTTGGTCGAGCAGTACTTC.

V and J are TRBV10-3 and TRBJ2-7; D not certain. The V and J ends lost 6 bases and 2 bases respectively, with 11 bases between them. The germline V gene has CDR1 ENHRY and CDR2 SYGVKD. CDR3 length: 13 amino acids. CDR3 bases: TGTGCCATCAGAGTTAGCTCGACCTACGAGCAGTACTTC. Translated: CAIRVSSTYEQYF.

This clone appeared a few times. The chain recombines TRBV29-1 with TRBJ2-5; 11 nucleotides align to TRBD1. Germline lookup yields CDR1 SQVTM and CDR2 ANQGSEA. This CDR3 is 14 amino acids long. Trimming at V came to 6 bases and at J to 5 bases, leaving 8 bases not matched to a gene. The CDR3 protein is CSVFGQGAWETQYF. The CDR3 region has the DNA TGCAGCGTCTTCGGACAGGGGGCATGGGAGACCCAGTACTTC.

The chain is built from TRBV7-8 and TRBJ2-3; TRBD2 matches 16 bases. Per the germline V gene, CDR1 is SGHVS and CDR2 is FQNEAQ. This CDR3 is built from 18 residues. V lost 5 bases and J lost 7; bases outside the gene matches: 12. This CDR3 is CASSLLGLAGGLINTQYF. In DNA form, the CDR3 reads TGTGCCAGCAGCCTATTGGGACTAGCGGGAGGGTTAATAAATACGCAGTATTTT.

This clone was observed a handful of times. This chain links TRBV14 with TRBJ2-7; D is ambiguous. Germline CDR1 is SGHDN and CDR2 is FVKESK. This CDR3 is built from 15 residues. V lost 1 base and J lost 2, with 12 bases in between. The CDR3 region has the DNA TGTGCCAGCAGCCAAGCCCCCGGCCCTGCCTACGAGCAGTACTTC. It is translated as CASSQAPGPAYEQYF.

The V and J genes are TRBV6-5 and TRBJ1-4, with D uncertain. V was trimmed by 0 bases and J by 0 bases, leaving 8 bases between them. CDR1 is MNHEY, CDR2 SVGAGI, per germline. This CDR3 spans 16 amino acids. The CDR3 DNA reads TGTGCCAGCAGTTACTCGATTCCATCAACTAATGAAAAACTGTTTTTT. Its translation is CASSYSIPSTNEKLFF.